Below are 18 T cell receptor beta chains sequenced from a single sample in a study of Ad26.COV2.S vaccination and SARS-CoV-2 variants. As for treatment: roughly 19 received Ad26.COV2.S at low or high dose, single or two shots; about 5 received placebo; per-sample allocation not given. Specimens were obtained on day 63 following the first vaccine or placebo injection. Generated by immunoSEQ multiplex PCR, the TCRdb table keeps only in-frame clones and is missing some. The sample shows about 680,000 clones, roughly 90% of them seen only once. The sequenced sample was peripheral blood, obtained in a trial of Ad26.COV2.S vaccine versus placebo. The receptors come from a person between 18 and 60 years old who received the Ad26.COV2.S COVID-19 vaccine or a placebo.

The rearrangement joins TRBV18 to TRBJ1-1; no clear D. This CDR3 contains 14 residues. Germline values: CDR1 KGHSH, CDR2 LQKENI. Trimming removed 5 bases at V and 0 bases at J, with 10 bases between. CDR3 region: CASSTGLMNTEAFF. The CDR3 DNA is TGTGCCAGCTCAACGGGCCTCATGAACACTGAAGCTTTCTTT. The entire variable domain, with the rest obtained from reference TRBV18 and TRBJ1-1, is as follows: NAGVMQNPRHLVRRRGQEARLRCSPMKGHSHVYWYRQLPEEGLKFMVYLQKENIIDESGMPKERFSAEFPKEGPSILRIQQVVRGDSAAYFCASSTGLMNTEAFFGQGTRLTVV.

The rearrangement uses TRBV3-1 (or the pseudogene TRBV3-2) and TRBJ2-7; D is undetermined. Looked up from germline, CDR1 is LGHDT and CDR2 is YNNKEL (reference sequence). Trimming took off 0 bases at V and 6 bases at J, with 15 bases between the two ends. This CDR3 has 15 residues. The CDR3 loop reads CASSQETATPGEQYF. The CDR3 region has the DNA TGTGCCAGCAGCCAAGAAACAGCGACGCCGGGCGAGCAGTACTTC.

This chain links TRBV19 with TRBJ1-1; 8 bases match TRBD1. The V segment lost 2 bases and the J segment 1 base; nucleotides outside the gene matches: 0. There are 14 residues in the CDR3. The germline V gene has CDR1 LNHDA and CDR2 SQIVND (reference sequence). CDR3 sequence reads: CASSITGGNTEAFF. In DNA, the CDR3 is TGTGCCAGTAGTATAACAGGGGGGAACACTGAAGCTTTCTTT.

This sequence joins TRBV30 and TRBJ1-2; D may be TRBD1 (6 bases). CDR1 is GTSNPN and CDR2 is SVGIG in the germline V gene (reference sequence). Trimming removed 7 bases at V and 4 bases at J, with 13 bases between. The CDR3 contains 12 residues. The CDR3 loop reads CALRQAFYGYTF. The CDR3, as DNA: TGTGCCTTGCGACAGGCTTTCTATGGCTACACCTTC.

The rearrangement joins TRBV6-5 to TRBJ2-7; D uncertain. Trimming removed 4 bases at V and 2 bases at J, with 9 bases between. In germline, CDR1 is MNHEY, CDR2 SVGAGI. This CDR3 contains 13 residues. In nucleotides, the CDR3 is TGTGCCAGCAGTTCGGCGGTAACCTACGAGCAGTACTTC. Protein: CASSSAVTYEQYF.

In DNA, the CDR3 is TGTGCCAGCAGCCTCGGGACTAGCGGGACACTCTCCTACGAGCAGTACTTC. It codes for CASSLGTSGTLSYEQYF. The chain couples TRBV3-1 (or the pseudogene TRBV3-2) to TRBJ2-7, with 13 bases identical to TRBD2. The CDR3 is 17 residues long. Germline CDR1 reads LGHDT; CDR2 reads YNNKEL (reference sequence). Trimming cost V 4 bases and J 0 bases; bases outside gene matches: 6.

This chain's CDR3 is CASSYGGTQPQHF. The DNA for the CDR3 is TGTGCCAGCAGTTACGGGGGTACTCAGCCCCAGCATTTT. The chain combines TRBV6-5 with TRBJ1-5, with D possibly matching TRBD1 (5 bases). This CDR3 region has 13 residues. The germline V and J ends were trimmed by 2 bases and 6 bases, with 8 bases remaining between them. Per the germline V gene, CDR1 is MNHEY and CDR2 is SVGAGI.

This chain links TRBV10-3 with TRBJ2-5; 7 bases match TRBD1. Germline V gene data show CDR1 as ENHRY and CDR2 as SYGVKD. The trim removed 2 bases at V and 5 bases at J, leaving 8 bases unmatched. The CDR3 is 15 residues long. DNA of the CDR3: TGTGCCATCAGTGAGCAAACAGGGGCCTGGGAGACCCAGTACTTC. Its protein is CAISEQTGAWETQYF.

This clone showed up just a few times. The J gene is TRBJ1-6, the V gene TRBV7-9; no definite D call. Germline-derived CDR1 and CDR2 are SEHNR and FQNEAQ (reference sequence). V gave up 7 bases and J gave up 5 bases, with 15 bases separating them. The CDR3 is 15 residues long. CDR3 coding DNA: TGTGCCAGCACCAGCTACGGGGTTAATAATTCACCCCTCCACTTT. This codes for CASTSYGVNNSPLHF.

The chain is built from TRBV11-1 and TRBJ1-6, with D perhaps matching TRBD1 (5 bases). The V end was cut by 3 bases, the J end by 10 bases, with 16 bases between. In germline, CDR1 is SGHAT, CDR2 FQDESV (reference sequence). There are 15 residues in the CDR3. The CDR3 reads CASSLGRGRFSPLHF. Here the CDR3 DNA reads TGTGCCAGCAGCTTGGGGAGGGGTAGATTCTCACCCCTCCACTTT.

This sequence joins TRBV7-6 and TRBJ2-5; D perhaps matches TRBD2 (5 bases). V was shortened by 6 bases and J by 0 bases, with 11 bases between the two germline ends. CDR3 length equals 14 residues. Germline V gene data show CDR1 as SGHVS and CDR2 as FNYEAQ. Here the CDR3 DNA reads TGTGCCAGCAGTTCGGGGAGACACCAAGAGACCCAGTACTTC. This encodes CASSSGRHQETQYF.

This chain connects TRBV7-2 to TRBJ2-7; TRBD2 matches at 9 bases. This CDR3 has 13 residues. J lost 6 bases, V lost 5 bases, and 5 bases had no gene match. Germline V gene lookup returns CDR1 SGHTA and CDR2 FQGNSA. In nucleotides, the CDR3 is TGTGCCAGCAGCAAGGGGACTAGCCTCGAGCAGTACTTC. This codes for CASSKGTSLEQYF.

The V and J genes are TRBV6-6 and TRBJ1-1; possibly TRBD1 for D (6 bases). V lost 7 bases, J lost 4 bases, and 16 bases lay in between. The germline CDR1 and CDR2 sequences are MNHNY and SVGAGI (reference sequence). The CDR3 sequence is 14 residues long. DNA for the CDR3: TGTGCCAGCACCCCGCAGGGGCAGGTCACTGAAGCTTTCTTT. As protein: CASTPQGQVTEAFF.

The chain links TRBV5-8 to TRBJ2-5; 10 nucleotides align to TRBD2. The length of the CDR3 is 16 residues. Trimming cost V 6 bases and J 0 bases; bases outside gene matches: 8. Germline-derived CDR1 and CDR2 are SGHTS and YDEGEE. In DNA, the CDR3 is TGTGCCAGCAATAGCGGGGGGTCCGCCTACCAAGAGACCCAGTACTTC. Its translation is CASNSGGSAYQETQYF. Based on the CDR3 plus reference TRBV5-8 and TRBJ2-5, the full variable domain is EAGVTQSPTHLIKTRGQQATLRCSPISGHTSVYWYQQALGLGLQFLLWYDEGEERNRGNFPPRFSGRQFPNYSSELNVNALELEDSALYLCASNSGGSAYQETQYFGPGTRLLVL.

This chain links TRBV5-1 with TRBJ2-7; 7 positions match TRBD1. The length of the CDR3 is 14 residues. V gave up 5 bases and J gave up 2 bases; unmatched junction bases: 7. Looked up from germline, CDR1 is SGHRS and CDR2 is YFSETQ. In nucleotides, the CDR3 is TGCGCCAGCAGATCAACAGGGGACACCTACGAGCAGTACTTC. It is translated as CASRSTGDTYEQYF.

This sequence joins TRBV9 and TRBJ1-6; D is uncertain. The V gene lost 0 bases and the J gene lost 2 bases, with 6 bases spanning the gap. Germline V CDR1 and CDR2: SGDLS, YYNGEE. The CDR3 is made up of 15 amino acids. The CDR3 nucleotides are TGTGCCAGCAGCGTAGCTGGGGCCTATAATTCACCCCTCCACTTT. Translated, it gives CASSVAGAYNSPLHF.

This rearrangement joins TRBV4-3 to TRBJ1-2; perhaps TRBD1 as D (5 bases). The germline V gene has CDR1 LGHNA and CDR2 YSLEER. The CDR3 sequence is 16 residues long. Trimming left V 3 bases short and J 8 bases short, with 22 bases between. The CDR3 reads CASSQRDSRGTGGYTF. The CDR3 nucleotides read TGCGCCAGCAGCCAGAGGGACTCTCGGGGTACAGGAGGCTACACCTTC.

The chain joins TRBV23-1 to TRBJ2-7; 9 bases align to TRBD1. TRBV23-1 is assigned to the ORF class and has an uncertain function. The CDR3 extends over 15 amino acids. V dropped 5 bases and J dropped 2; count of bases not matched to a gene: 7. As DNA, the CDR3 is TGCGCCAGCAGTTTGACCGGGACAGGGACCTACGAGCAGTACTTC. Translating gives CASSLTGTGTYEQYF.